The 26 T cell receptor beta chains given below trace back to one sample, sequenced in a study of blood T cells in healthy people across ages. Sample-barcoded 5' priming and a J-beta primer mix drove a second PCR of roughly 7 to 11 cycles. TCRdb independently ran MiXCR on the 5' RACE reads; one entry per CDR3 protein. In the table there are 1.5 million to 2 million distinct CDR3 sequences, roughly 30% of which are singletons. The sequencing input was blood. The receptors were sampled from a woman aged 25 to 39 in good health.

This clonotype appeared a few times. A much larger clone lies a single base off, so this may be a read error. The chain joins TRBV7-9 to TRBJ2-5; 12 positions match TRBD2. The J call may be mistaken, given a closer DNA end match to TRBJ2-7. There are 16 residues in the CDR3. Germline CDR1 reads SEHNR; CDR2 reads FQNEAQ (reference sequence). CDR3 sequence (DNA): TGTGCCCGCAGCTTACTAGCGGGAGGTGGTCGGTTCGAGCAGTACTTC. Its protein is CARSLLAGGGRFEQYF.

The CDR3 reads CSAGMGGGEGYTF. The CDR3 nucleotides are TGCAGCGCTGGGATGGGTGGAGGGGAGGGCTACACCTTC. The chain joins TRBV29-1 to TRBJ1-2, with D tentatively TRBD1 (5 bases). V shed 7 bases and J shed 8 bases, with 20 bases lying between them. CDR1 is SQVTM and CDR2 is ANQGSEA in the germline V gene. This CDR3 has 13 amino acids.

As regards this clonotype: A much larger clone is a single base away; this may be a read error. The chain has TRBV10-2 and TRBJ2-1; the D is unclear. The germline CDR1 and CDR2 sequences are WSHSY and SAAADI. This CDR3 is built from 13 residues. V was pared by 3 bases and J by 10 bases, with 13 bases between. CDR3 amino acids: CASSDDVSYEQFF. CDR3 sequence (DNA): TGCGCCAGCAGTGACGACGTCTCCTACGAGCAGTTCTTC.

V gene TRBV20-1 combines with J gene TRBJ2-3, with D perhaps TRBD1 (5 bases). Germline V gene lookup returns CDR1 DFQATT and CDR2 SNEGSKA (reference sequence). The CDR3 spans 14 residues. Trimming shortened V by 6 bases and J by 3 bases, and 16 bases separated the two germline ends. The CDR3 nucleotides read TGCAGTGCCCAAAAATCCAGGGTGACAGATACGCAGTATTTT. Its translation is CSAQKSRVTDTQYF.

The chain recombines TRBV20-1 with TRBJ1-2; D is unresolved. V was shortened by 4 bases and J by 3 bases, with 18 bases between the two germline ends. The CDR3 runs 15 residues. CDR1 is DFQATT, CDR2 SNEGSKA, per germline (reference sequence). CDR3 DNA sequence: TGCAGTGCTACCCTCGCCATAGGGTTGGACTATGGCTACACCTTC. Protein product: CSATLAIGLDYGYTF.

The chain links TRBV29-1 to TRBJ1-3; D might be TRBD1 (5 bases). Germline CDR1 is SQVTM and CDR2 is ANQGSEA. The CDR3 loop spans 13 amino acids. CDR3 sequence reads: CGTSPSSGNTIYF. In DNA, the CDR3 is TGCGGGACGTCACCTAGCTCTGGAAACACCATATATTTT.

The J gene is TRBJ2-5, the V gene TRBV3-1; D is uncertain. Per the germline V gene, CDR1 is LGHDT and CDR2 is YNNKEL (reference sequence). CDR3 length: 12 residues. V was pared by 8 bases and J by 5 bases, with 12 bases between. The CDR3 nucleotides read TGTGCCAGCCAACCAGCTGGTGAGACCCAGTACTTC. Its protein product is CASQPAGETQYF.

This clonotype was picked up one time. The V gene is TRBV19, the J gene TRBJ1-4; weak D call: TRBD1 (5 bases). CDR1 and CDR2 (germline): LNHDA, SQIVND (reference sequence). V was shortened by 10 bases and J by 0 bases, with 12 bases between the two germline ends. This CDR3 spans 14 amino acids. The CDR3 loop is CATSSQATNEKLFF. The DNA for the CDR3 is TGTGCCACATCGTCACAGGCAACTAATGAAAAACTGTTTTTT.

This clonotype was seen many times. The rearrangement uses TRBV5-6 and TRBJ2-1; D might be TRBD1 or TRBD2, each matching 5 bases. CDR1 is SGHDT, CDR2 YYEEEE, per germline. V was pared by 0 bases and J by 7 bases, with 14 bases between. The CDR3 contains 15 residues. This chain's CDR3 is CASSLGLRGRNEQFF. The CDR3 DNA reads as TGTGCCAGCAGCTTGGGCTTGAGGGGCCGGAATGAGCAGTTCTTC.

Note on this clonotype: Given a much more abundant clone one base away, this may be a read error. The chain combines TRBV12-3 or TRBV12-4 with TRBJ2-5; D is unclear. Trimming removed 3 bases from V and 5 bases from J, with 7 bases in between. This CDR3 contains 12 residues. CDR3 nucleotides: TGTGCCAGCAGTTTCACCCGGGAGACCCAGTACTTC. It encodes CASSFTRETQYF.

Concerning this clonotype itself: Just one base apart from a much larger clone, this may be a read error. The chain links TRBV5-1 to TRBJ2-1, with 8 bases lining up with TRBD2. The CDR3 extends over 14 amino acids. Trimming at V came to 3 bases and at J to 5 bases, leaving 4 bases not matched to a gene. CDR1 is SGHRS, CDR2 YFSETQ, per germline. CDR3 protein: CASSCSRGDNEQFF. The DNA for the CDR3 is TGCGCCAGCAGCTGCTCGCGGGGGGACAATGAGCAGTTCTTC.

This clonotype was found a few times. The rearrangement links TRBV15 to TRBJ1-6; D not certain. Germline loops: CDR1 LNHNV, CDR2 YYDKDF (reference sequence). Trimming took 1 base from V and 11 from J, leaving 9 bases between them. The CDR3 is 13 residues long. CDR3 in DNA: TGTGCCACCAGCAGAGCGCCTGCACCACCCCTCCACTTT. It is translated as CATSRAPAPPLHF.

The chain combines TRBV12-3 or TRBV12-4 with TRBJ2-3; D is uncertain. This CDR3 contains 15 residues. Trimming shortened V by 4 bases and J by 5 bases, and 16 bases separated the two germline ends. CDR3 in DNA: TGTGCCAGCAGTTCAAGGGCCGATGTTAGAGATACGCAGTATTTT. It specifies CASSSRADVRDTQYF.

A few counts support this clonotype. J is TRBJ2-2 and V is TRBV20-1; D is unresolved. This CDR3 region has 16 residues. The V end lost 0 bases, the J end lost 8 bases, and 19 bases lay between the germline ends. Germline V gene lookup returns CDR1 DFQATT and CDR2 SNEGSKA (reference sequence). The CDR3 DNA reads TGCAGTGCTAGAGATAGTTCGAGACTTCTTGCTGGGGAGCTGTTTTTT. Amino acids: CSARDSSRLLAGELFF.

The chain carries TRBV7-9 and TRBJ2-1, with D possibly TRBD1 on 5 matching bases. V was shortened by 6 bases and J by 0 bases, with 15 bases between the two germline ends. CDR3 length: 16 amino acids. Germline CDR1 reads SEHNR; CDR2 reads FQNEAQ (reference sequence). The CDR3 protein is CASSFRVRSSYNEQFF. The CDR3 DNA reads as TGTGCCAGCAGTTTCAGGGTGAGGAGCTCCTACAATGAGCAGTTCTTC. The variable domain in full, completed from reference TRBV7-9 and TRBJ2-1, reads DTGVSQNPRHKITKRGQNVTFRCDPISEHNRLYWYRQTLGQGPEFLTYFQNEAQLEKSRLLSDRFSAERPKGSFSTLEIQRTEQGDSAMYLCASSFRVRSSYNEQFFGPGTRLTVL.

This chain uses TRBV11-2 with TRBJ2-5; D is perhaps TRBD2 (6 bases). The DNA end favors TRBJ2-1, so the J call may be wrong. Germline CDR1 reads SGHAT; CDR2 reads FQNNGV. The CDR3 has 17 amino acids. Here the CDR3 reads CASSVGGALVTQETQFF. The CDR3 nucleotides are TGTGCCAGCAGCGTAGGAGGGGCTCTAGTAACCCAAGAGACCCAGTTCTTC.

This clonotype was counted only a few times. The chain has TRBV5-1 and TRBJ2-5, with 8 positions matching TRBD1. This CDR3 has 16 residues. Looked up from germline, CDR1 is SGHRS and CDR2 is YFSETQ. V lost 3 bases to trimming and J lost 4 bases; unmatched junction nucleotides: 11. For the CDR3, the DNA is TGCGCCAGCAGCTCCCCGGGACAGGCGGTCATAGAGACCCAGTACTTC. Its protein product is CASSSPGQAVIETQYF.

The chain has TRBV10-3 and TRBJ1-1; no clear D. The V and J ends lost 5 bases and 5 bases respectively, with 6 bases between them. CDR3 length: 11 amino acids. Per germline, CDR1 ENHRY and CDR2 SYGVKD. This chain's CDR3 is CAISTNTEAFF. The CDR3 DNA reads TGTGCCATCAGTACGAATACTGAAGCTTTCTTT.

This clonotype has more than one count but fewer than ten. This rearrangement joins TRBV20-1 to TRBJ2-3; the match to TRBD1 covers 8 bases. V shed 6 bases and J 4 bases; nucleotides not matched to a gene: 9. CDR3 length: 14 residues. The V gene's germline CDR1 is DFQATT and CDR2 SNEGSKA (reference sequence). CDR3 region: CSAKGPGGPDTQYF. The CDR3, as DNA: TGCAGTGCCAAAGGTCCAGGGGGCCCAGATACGCAGTATTTT.

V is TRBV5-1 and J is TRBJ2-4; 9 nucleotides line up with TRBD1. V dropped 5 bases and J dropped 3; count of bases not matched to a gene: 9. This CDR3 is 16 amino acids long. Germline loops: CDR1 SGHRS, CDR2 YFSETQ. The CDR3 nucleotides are TGCGCCAGCAGACCGGGACAGGGATTGGTCAAAAACATTCAGTACTTC. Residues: CASRPGQGLVKNIQYF.

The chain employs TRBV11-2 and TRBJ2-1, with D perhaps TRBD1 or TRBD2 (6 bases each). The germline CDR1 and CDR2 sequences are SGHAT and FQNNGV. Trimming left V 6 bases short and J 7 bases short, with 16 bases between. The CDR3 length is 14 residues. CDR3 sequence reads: CASSQQGLWNEQFF. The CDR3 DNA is TGTGCCAGCAGTCAACAGGGACTGTGGAATGAGCAGTTCTTC.

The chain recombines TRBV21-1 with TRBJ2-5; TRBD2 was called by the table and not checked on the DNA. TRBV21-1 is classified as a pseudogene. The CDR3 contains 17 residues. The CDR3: CASSKAEGRSDRETQYF. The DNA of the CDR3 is TGTGCCAGCAGCAAAGCTGAAGGCCGCTCTGATCGGGAGACCCAGTACTTC.

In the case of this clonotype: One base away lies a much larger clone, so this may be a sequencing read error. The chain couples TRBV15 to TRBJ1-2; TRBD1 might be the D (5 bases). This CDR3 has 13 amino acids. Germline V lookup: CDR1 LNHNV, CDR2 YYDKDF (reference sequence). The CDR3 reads CATSRDRDYGHTF. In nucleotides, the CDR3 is TGTGCCACCAGCAGAGACAGGGACTATGGCCACACCTTC.

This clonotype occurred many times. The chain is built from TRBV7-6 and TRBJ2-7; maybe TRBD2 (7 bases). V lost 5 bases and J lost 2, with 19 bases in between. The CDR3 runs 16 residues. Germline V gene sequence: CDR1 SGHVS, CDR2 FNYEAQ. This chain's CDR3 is CASSRRGGQGTYEQYF. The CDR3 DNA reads TGTGCCAGCAGCCGAAGGGGGGGGCAGGGGACCTACGAGCAGTACTTC. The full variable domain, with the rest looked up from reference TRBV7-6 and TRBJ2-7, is GAGVSQSPRYKVTKRGQDVALRCDPISGHVSLYWYRQALGQGPEFLTYFNYEAQQDKSGLPNDRFSAERPEGSISTLTIQRTEQRDSAMYRCASSRRGGQGTYEQYFGPGTRLTVT.

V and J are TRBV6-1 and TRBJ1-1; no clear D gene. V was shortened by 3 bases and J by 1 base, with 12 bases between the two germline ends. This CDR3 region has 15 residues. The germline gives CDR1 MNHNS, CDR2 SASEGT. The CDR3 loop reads CASSDFRISNTEAFF. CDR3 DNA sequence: TGTGCCAGCAGTGACTTCAGGATCTCGAACACTGAAGCTTTCTTT.

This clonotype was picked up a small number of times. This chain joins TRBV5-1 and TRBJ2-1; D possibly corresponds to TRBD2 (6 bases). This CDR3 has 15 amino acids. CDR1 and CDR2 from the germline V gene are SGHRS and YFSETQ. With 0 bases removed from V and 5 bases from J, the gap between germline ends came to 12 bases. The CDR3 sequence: CASSLGLVPNNEQFF. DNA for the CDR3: TGCGCCAGCAGCTTGGGACTAGTCCCGAACAATGAGCAGTTCTTC.